One and the same sample provided the 25 T cell receptor beta chains below, sequenced in a study of blood T cells in healthy people across ages. The second PCR ran about 6 to 11 cycles with a sample-barcoded 5' primer and J-beta primers. TCRdb reprocessed the 5' RACE reads via MiXCR and lists one record per CDR3 protein. Of some 900,000 distinct CDR3 sequences detected, 48% appear once; the ten largest clones hold 10% to 15%. The sample taken for sequencing was blood. These receptor sequences come from a man aged 25-45 years in good health.

In this sample, this clonotype turned up once. J is TRBJ1-5 and V is TRBV7-8; D is undetermined. This CDR3 has 14 residues. The V and J ends lost 5 bases and 3 bases respectively, with 11 bases between them. The germline V gene has CDR1 SGHVS and CDR2 FQNEAQ. The CDR3 bases are TGTGCCAGCAGCCCTCTTCGAGTCAATCAGCCCCAGCATTTT. Its protein is CASSPLRVNQPQHF. Drawing the rest from reference TRBV7-8 and TRBJ1-5, the complete variable domain is GAGVSQSPRYKVAKRGQDVALRCDPISGHVSLFWYQQALGQGPEFLTYFQNEAQLDKSGLPSDRFFAERPEGSVSTLKIQRTQQEDSAVYLCASSPLRVNQPQHFGDGTRLSIL.

This clonotype has more than one count but fewer than ten. The J gene is TRBJ2-3, the V gene TRBV27; D is uncertain. V was pared by 2 bases and J by 0 bases, with 12 bases between. The CDR3 loop spans 16 amino acids. Germline CDR1 reads MNHEY; CDR2 reads SMNVEV (reference sequence). CDR3 coding DNA: TGTGCCAGCAGTTTAACCCTCAGTCTCAGCACAGATACGCAGTATTTT. Protein: CASSLTLSLSTDTQYF.

The chain is built from TRBV24-1 and TRBJ2-5; the D call may be TRBD1 or TRBD2 (5 bases each). Looked up from germline, CDR1 is KGHDR and CDR2 is SFDVKD. The CDR3 totals 15 residues. Trimming took off 4 bases at V and 1 base at J, with 12 bases between the two ends. The CDR3 sequence is CATSEPGRGQETQYF. In DNA form, the CDR3 reads TGTGCCACCAGTGAACCGGGACGCGGCCAAGAGACCCAGTACTTC.

V usage is TRBV15 and J usage is TRBJ2-1; 8 bases match TRBD2. CDR1 is LNHNV, CDR2 YYDKDF, per germline (reference sequence). This CDR3 spans 15 amino acids. V dropped 8 bases and J dropped 0; count of bases not matched to a gene: 6. CDR3 bases: TGTGCCACCTCCCTTAGCGGGGTCTCCTACAATGAGCAGTTCTTC. Translation: CATSLSGVSYNEQFF. The full variable domain, rest sourced from reference TRBV15 and TRBJ2-1, is DAMVIQNPRYQVTQFGKPVTLSCSQTLNHNVMYWYQQKSSQAPKLLFHYYDKDFNNEADTPDNFQSRRPNTSFCFLDIRSPGLGDTAMYLCATSLSGVSYNEQFFGPGTRLTVL.

With respect to this clonotype: This may come from a read error, since a much larger clone is one base off. The CDR3 sequence: CASSGWRKTYEQHF. The CDR3 bases are TGTGCCAGCAGTGGGTGGCGAAAGACCTACGAGCAGCACTTC. The V call is TRBV2, the J call TRBJ2-5, with D uncertain. This CDR3 contains 14 residues. CDR1 and CDR2 from the germline V gene are SNHLY and FYNNEI.

The chain is built from TRBV6-1 and TRBJ2-2; D might be TRBD2 (5 bases). This CDR3 comprises 14 residues. Trimming took off 9 bases at V and 5 bases at J, with 16 bases between the two ends. Germline CDR1 is MNHNS and CDR2 is SASEGT. In DNA, the CDR3 is TGTGCCAGTCGCATCCAGGAGCGGACCGGGGAGCTGTTTTTT. Translating it yields CASRIQERTGELFF.

The gene calls are TRBV3-1 and TRBJ2-3; perhaps TRBD2 as D (6 bases). Germline loops: CDR1 LGHDT, CDR2 YNNKEL (reference sequence). The CDR3 consists of 16 residues. The V gene lost 3 bases and the J gene lost 4 bases, with 17 bases spanning the gap. The CDR3: CASSQPLSGGADTQYF. Written as DNA, the CDR3 is TGTGCCAGCAGCCAGCCACTGTCGGGCGGGGCAGATACGCAGTATTTT.

This clonotype was recorded a few times. The chain combines TRBV6-2 or TRBV6-3 with TRBJ1-5; 7 nucleotides agree with TRBD1. The CDR3 has 14 residues. The V segment lost 7 bases and the J segment 2 bases; nucleotides outside the gene matches: 5. Per germline, CDR1 MNHEY and CDR2 SVGEGT. The CDR3, as DNA: TGTGCCAGCAACCCCGGGACAGGCAATCAGCCCCAGCATTTT. Amino acids: CASNPGTGNQPQHF.

This rearrangement joins TRBV4-1 to TRBJ2-7, with 7 bases that match TRBD1. The length of the CDR3 is 15 residues. J lost 1 base, V lost 1 base, and 4 bases had no gene match. Germline CDR1 MGHRA, CDR2 YSYEKL. The CDR3 reads CASSQADRRSYEQYF. The DNA of the CDR3 is TGCGCCAGCAGCCAAGCGGACAGGAGATCCTACGAGCAGTACTTC.

The V and J genes are TRBV5-1 and TRBJ2-3; TRBD2 aligns across 9 bases. Germline V lookup: CDR1 SGHRS, CDR2 YFSETQ. This CDR3 is 16 amino acids long. With 3 bases clipped from V and 2 bases from J, the junction kept 7 bases outside the gene matches. The CDR3 region has the DNA TGCGCCAGCAGCTCGGCTCTAGCGGGGACCACAGATACGCAGTATTTT. It yields the protein CASSSALAGTTDTQYF.

The rearrangement links TRBV9 to TRBJ2-5; 8 nucleotides agree with TRBD2. After removal of 0 bases from V and 3 bases from J, the junction contained 7 bases not matched to a gene. Germline CDR1 and CDR2: SGDLS and YYNGEE. The CDR3 spans 16 residues. CDR3 loop: CASSVDLAGPKETQYF. As DNA, the CDR3 is TGTGCCAGCAGCGTAGATCTAGCGGGTCCTAAAGAGACCCAGTACTTC.

The V call is TRBV7-9, the J call TRBJ2-3; D remains unclear. The ends were cut back, 2 bases at V and 3 bases at J, with 12 bases in the middle. CDR1 is SEHNR and CDR2 is FQNEAQ in the germline V gene (reference sequence). This CDR3 is built from 15 residues. CDR3: CASSLLPSGTDTQYF. Here the CDR3 DNA reads TGTGCCAGCAGCTTATTACCCTCCGGGACAGATACGCAGTATTTT.

This clonotype was found a few times. The V gene is TRBV24-1, the J gene TRBJ1-2; the D gene is possibly TRBD1 (6 bases). V was clipped by 6 bases and J by 6 bases, with 13 bases between them. The CDR3 sequence is 13 residues long. CDR1 is KGHDR and CDR2 is SFDVKD in the germline V gene. As DNA, the CDR3 is TGTGCCACCAGTTACGCAGGGGAAGATGGCTACACCTTC. It encodes CATSYAGEDGYTF.

The J gene is TRBJ1-2, the V gene TRBV2; D might be TRBD1 (5 bases). Germline CDR1 and CDR2: SNHLY and FYNNEI. The CDR3 covers 13 residues. V shed 8 bases and J shed 6 bases, with 16 bases lying between them. CDR3 nucleotide sequence: TGTGCCAGCGCAGGGTATGCTTCAAATGGCTACACCTTC. This sequence encodes CASAGYASNGYTF.

This clonotype has only a few counts. The chain links TRBV15 to TRBJ2-3; D is possibly TRBD1 (5 bases). The CDR3 length is 16 residues. Trimming removed 1 base at V and 1 base at J, with 12 bases between. Germline lookup yields CDR1 LNHNV and CDR2 YYDKDF (reference sequence). DNA of the CDR3: TGTGCCACCAGCAGAGCGGCAGGGTATCGCACAGATACGCAGTATTTT. Translated, it gives CATSRAAGYRTDTQYF.

This clonotype showed up just a few times. The chain couples TRBV28 to TRBJ2-7, with TRBD1 identical over 7 bases. CDR1 and CDR2 (germline): MDHEN, SYDVKM. The CDR3 runs 15 residues. Trimming removed 6 bases from V and 0 bases from J; junction bases left unmatched: 8. CDR3 residues: CASSVRQGSSYEQYF. The CDR3 DNA reads TGTGCCAGCAGCGTAAGACAGGGTTCCTCCTACGAGCAGTACTTC.

The V and J genes are TRBV6-5 and TRBJ2-1; 8 bases are a match to TRBD1. The CDR3 covers 12 residues. Trimming cost V 6 bases and J 8 bases; bases outside gene matches: 3. The V gene's germline CDR1 is MNHEY and CDR2 SVGAGI. This chain's CDR3 is CASRGQGDEQFF. For the CDR3, the DNA is TGTGCCAGCAGAGGACAGGGTGATGAGCAGTTCTTC.

This clonotype was observed a few times. The J gene is TRBJ1-2, the V gene TRBV6-6, with D maybe TRBD1 (5 bases). The CDR3 is 15 residues long. The germline V and J ends were trimmed by 6 bases and 1 base, with 15 bases remaining between them. Germline CDR1 is MNHNY and CDR2 is SVGAGI (reference sequence). The CDR3 DNA follows: TGTGCCAGCAGGTCGAGCAGGGAGGGTAACTATGGCTACACCTTC. It codes for CASRSSREGNYGYTF.

This chain connects TRBV28 to TRBJ1-1, with D possibly being TRBD1 (5 bases). The germline gives CDR1 MDHEN, CDR2 SYDVKM. The V end lost 2 bases, the J end lost 10 bases, and 17 bases lay between the germline ends. The CDR3 contains 14 residues. The CDR3 coding sequence is TGTGCCAGCAGTTTAGTGGAGACAGCACAAGGAGCTTTCTTT. Encoded protein: CASSLVETAQGAFF.

This clonotype has just one count. This chain connects TRBV9 to TRBJ1-5; TRBD1 matches at 7 bases. Unmatched junction bases numbered 1, after V lost 0 bases and J lost 4 bases. Germline values: CDR1 SGDLS, CDR2 YYNGEE. This CDR3 has 14 amino acids. The CDR3 coding sequence is TGTGCCAGCAGCGTAGAACAGGGGAATCAGCCCCAGCATTTT. This encodes CASSVEQGNQPQHF. Complete variable domain (other parts from reference TRBV9 and TRBJ1-5): DSGVTQTPKHLITATGQRVTLRCSPRSGDLSVYWYQQSLDQGLQFLIQYYNGEERAKGNILERFSAQQFPDLHSELNLSSLELGDSALYFCASSVEQGNQPQHFGDGTRLSIL.

The rearrangement uses TRBV9 and TRBJ1-6, with a weak D call TRBD1 (6 bases). The V gene's germline CDR1 is SGDLS and CDR2 YYNGEE. V was pared by 3 bases and J by 2 bases, with 18 bases between. CDR3 length: 18 residues. The CDR3: CASSAGLGQQPYNSPLHF. The CDR3 DNA is TGTGCCAGCAGCGCGGGACTAGGACAGCAACCCTATAATTCACCCCTCCACTTT.

This clonotype came up once. The rearrangement joins TRBV30 to TRBJ1-2, with 7 bases that match TRBD1. CDR3 length: 15 residues. The germline gives CDR1 GTSNPN, CDR2 SVGIG (reference sequence). V shed 3 bases, J shed 0 bases, and the junction held 7 bases outside the gene matches. CDR3 in amino acids: CAWSRQGVTNYGYTF. The CDR3 region has the DNA TGTGCCTGGAGCAGACAGGGAGTCACTAACTATGGCTACACCTTC.

The chain recombines TRBV20-1 with TRBJ2-3, with 10 bases identical to TRBD2. The CDR3 has 15 residues. Losses at the gene ends were 6 bases for V and 4 bases for J; bases not matched to a gene: 10. The germline V gene encodes CDR1 DFQATT and CDR2 SNEGSKA (reference sequence). As DNA, the CDR3 is TGCAGTGCGGGACTAAGCGGGGGGGCGGCAGATACGCAGTATTTT. Protein product: CSAGLSGGAADTQYF.

The J gene is TRBJ2-1, the V gene TRBV6-2 or TRBV6-3; 7 positions agree with TRBD2. This CDR3 has 15 residues. Germline trimming cut 5 bases from V and 8 bases from J; bases unmatched to any gene: 12. The germline V gene encodes CDR1 MNHEY and CDR2 SVGEGT. The CDR3 sequence: CASSSRLAPGDEQFF. DNA of the CDR3: TGTGCCAGCAGTAGCCGACTAGCCCCCGGGGATGAGCAGTTCTTC.

The rearrangement uses TRBV5-1 and TRBJ2-1; the D is unclear. Trimming removed 1 base at V and 8 bases at J, with 10 bases between. Looked up from germline, CDR1 is SGHRS and CDR2 is YFSETQ. The CDR3 runs 13 residues. The CDR3 DNA reads TGCGCCAGCAGCTTGCCTCCGTTACATGAGCAGTTCTTC. Protein product: CASSLPPLHEQFF.